This T cell receptor beta chain emerged from a study of spatial heterogeneity in lung cancer (dated by TCRdb to about 2019). For the study in its entirety: Beta-chain transcripts were consistently detected in greater numbers than alpha-chain transcripts, which likely reflects a higher abundance of beta-chain transcripts. In the raw uncorrected reads, each unique combination of TCR and UMI appeared more than ten times on average. In non-small cell lung cancer, the study quantitatively compared TCR alpha and beta repertoires across several tumor regions, matched nontumor lung, and blood. The study linked features of the TCR repertoire to counts of nonsynonymous mutations, which were determined by whole-exome sequencing of tumor tissue. At surgery, 200 or so tumor regions, approximately 64 matched nontumor lung samples and 56 PBMC samples were TCR-sequenced for both alpha and beta chains.

Overall study results and their limits: Additional single-cell paired TCR alpha and beta sequencing was considered necessary to confirm, at a functional level, the hypothesis that regional TCRs recognize regional mutations. Ubiquitous expanded tumor TCRs were detected in blood more often at tumor resection than at routine follow-up.

This clonotype was counted at least ten times. This clone's antigen is unknown. No much larger clone is present one base from it, and per-base qualities are unavailable. Explained via the paper, the time point label denotes: sample taken at primary tumor resection. For TCR sequencing, whole RNA was extracted from tumor and nontumor lung tissue, or from cryopreserved PBMC samples, and no cell sorting was done. Donors were 72 patients with early-stage, untreated non-small cell lung cancer from the lung TRACERx cohort. Only patients with enough RNA available from two or more tumor regions were chosen for TCR sequencing. The library was produced with 5' RACE. TCRdb names NextSeq 500 as the instrument used. The TCR library protocol attached a unique molecular identifier to each TCR cDNA molecule to allow correction of PCR and sequencing errors. The published analysis was carried out like this. TCR identification, UMI-based error correction and CDR3 extraction were performed with Decombinator tools. TCRs above a frequency of 2 per 1,000, corresponding to the top 1% of the tumor frequency distribution, were defined as expanded. Renyi diversity was calculated using the R vegan package after each repertoire was subsampled 100 times to 5,000 TCRs. CDR3 similarity networks were built from amino acid triplet string-kernel similarity, connecting CDR3s with pairwise similarity above 0.82. The public reads were reanalyzed by TCRdb: fastp trimming at Q25, MiXCR alignment, in-frame beta chains only. All rows with the same CDR3 protein become a single entry with the most common DNA and genes. The V and J calls and clone size are TCRdb's, not the authors'. The sample records about 38,000 distinct CDR3 sequences, around 5.2% of which are singletons. 20% to 30% of the sample goes to the ten largest clones.

The source of this sequence is a female donor with early-stage non-small cell lung cancer. Sequencing used PBMCs, obtained at surgery.

CDR3 reads: CASKPSGGPGELFF. The bases read TGTGCCAGCAAACCATCGGGTGGCCCCGGGGAGCTGTTTTTT. In this chain, TRBV12-3 or TRBV12-4 is recombined with TRBJ2-2, with the D gene call left open. The CDR3 covers 14 residues, taking in both the cysteine and the phenylalanine. Only the CDR3 portion is preserved as DNA: 42 bases, with reading frame beginning at the first base. Relative to germline, V is 7 bases shorter and J is 6 bases shorter, with 15 bases between their ends.